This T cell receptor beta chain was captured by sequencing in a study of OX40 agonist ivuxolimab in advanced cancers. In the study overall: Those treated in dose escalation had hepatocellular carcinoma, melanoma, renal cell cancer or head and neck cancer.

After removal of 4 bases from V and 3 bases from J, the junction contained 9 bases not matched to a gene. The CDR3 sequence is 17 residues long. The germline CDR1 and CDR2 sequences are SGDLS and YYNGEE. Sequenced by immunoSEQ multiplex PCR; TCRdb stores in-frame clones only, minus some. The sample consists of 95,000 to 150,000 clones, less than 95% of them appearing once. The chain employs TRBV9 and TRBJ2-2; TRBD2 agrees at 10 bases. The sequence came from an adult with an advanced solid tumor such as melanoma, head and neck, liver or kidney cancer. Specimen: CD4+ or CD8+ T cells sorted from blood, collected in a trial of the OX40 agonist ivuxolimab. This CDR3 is CASSLLSGRAHTGELFF. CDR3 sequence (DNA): TGTGCCAGCAGCCTATTGAGCGGGAGGGCCCACACCGGGGAGCTGTTTTTT.